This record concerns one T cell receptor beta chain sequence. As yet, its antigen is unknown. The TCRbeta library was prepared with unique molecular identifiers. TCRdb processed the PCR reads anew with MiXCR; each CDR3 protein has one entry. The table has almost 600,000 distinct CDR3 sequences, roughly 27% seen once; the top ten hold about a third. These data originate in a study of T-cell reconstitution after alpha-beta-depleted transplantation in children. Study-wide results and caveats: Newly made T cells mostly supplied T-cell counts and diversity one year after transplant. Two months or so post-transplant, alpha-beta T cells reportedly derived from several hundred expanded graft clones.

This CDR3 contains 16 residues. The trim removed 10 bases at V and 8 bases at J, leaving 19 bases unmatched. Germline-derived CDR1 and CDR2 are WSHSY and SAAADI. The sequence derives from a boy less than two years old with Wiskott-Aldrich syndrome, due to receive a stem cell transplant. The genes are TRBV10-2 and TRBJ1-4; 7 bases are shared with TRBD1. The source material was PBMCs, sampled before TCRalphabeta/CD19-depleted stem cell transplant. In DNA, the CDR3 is TGCGCCACCAGGCCGACAGGGAGGAGGGGCAGAGAAAAACTGTTTTTT. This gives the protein CATRPTGRRGREKLFF.